The clone carrying this T cell receptor (beta chain) was detected only once. Sequencing used immunoSEQ multiplex PCR; TCRdb keeps in-frame clones, though not all of them. The sample holds under 200,000 clones; 85% to 90% are singletons and the top ten take 0.99%. This entry belongs to a study of blood T cell repertoires in COVID-19. For the study at large: Material from acute and convalescent COVID-19 was sourced from the United States, Italy and Spain.

The CDR3 consists of 14 residues. Germline V CDR1 and CDR2: SNHLY, FYNNEI. This sequence originates from a young man with acute or convalescent COVID-19. Sequencing was done on a sample of peripheral blood. The chain uses TRBV2 and TRBJ1-5; D is possibly TRBD1 (5 bases). The CDR3 is CATRRETGNQPQHF. The CDR3 region has the DNA TGTGCAACCCGGCGGGAGACAGGCAATCAGCCCCAGCATTTT.